Below, 7 T cell receptor beta chains from the same sample are listed, as sequenced in a study of OX40 agonist ivuxolimab in advanced cancers. This table comes from immunoSEQ multiplex PCR, and its TCRdb copy is limited to in-frame clones, with some not included. The sample contains approximately 44,000 clones, around nine tenths of which appear only once. Source: CD4+ or CD8+ T cells sorted from blood, taken in a trial of the OX40 agonist ivuxolimab. These receptors all stem from an adult with an advanced solid tumor such as melanoma, head and neck, liver or kidney cancer.

The V gene is TRBV4-1, the J gene TRBJ2-1; 9 bases match TRBD2. V lost 3 bases, J lost 7 bases, and 7 bases stayed unmatched. CDR1 is MGHRA and CDR2 is YSYEKL in the germline V gene. The CDR3 is made up of 15 amino acids. CDR3 sequence: CASSQVLAGLNEQFF. The CDR3 DNA reads TGCGCCAGCAGCCAGGTTCTAGCGGGGTTGAATGAGCAGTTCTTC.

Points on this clone: In the same sample, other DNA sequences code for this CDR3. V and J are TRBV6-5 and TRBJ1-3; D ambiguous. The CDR3 is 12 residues long. The V end lost 6 bases, the J end lost 4 bases, and 7 bases lay between the germline ends. Germline lookup yields CDR1 MNHEY and CDR2 SVGAGI. In DNA form, the CDR3 reads TGTGCCAGCAGCCTGGACGGAAACACCATATATTTT. It specifies CASSLDGNTIYF.

The chain couples TRBV2 to TRBJ1-2; 10 nucleotides align to TRBD1. CDR3 size: 16 residues. The V gene's germline CDR1 is SNHLY and CDR2 FYNNEI. The trim removed 1 base at V and 6 bases at J, leaving 8 bases unmatched. In nucleotides, the CDR3 is TGTGCCAGCAGTGAAGAAAGGGACAGGGGTGAGGATGGCTACACCTTC. Its translation: CASSEERDRGEDGYTF.

The V gene is TRBV5-4, the J gene TRBJ1-1, with D uncertain. Trimming took off 5 bases at V and 4 bases at J, with 15 bases between the two ends. CDR1 and CDR2 (germline): SGHNT, YYREEE (reference sequence). This CDR3 is 14 amino acids long. The CDR3 reads CASSPLRDGTEAFF. The CDR3 region has the DNA TGTGCCAGCAGTCCCCTGAGGGATGGCACTGAAGCTTTCTTT.

The chain couples TRBV6-1 to TRBJ1-1; no clear D gene. CDR1 is MNHNS, CDR2 SASEGT, per germline. Between the trimmed V and J ends, which lost 0 bases and 6 bases, there was a span of 5 bases. This CDR3 contains 12 residues. The CDR3 coding sequence is TGTGCCAGCAGTGAAGCGCCCCCTGAAGCTTTCTTT. Translating gives CASSEAPPEAFF.

CDR3 protein: CASSEFHSWAPGANVLTF. CDR3 sequence (DNA): TGTGCCAGCAGTGAATTCCACTCATGGGCGCCTGGGGCCAACGTCCTGACTTTC. The genes are TRBV2 and TRBJ2-6, with D unclear. The CDR3 loop spans 18 amino acids. Germline CDR1 reads SNHLY; CDR2 reads FYNNEI. The ends were cut back, 2 bases at V and 2 bases at J, with 16 bases in the middle.

This clone is classed as medium-sized. The gene calls are TRBV6-6 and TRBJ1-3; 8 bases line up with TRBD1. J lost 8 bases, V lost 5 bases, and 14 bases had no gene match. Germline-derived CDR1 and CDR2 are MNHNY and SVGAGI (reference sequence). CDR3 size: 16 residues. The CDR3 spells CASSPEATTGEYTIYF. In DNA, the CDR3 is TGTGCCAGCAGTCCTGAAGCAACGACAGGGGAATACACCATATATTTT.